This entry is about one T cell receptor (beta chain). Its antigen is not identified. Clones were read by immunoSEQ multiplex PCR, and TCRdb kept only the in-frame ones, dropping some. The sample holds about 270,000 clones; about 94% are singletons and the top ten take roughly 0.6%. The data originate from a study of T cell responses to AZD1222 COVID-19 vaccine. Findings and limits, study-wide: Reportedly, nearly half the spike-specific TCRs target unmutated variant regions. White British ancestry dominated among donors, who included more females, and clonal diversity was possibly underestimated.

This CDR3 has 15 amino acids. J gave up 10 bases and V 4 bases, and 13 bases lay outside the gene matches. Germline V gene lookup returns CDR1 LGHDT and CDR2 YNNKEL (reference sequence). Source: peripheral blood, taken 28 days after the second AZD1222 dose. The chain recombines TRBV3-1 (or the pseudogene TRBV3-2) with TRBJ2-7, with 10 bases fitting TRBD2. The receptor was isolated from an adult who received the AZD1222 COVID-19 vaccine. The CDR3 loop is CASSPRRLAGDVQYF. The DNA for the CDR3 is TGTGCCAGCAGCCCCCGACGGCTAGCGGGGGATGTTCAGTACTTC.